The T cell receptor (beta chain) described here comes from a study of blood T cell repertoires in COVID-19. About the study: PBMCs, B-cell-depleted T cells, or T cells provided the cDNA or gDNA that made up the material.

This table comes from immunoSEQ multiplex PCR, and its TCRdb copy is limited to in-frame clones, with some not included. The sample has about 250,000 clones, approximately 88% seen once. V was cut by 2 bases and J by 1 base, with 11 bases left in between. The V gene's germline CDR1 is SNHLY and CDR2 FYNNEI. The CDR3 has 15 amino acids. The clonotype was recovered from a man between 40 and 49 years old with acute or convalescent COVID-19. The source material was peripheral blood. This sequence joins TRBV2 and TRBJ1-2, with D unclear. CDR3 in amino acids: CASSELDRLNYGYTF. In DNA form, the CDR3 reads TGTGCCAGCAGTGAACTAGACCGCCTTAACTATGGCTACACCTTC.